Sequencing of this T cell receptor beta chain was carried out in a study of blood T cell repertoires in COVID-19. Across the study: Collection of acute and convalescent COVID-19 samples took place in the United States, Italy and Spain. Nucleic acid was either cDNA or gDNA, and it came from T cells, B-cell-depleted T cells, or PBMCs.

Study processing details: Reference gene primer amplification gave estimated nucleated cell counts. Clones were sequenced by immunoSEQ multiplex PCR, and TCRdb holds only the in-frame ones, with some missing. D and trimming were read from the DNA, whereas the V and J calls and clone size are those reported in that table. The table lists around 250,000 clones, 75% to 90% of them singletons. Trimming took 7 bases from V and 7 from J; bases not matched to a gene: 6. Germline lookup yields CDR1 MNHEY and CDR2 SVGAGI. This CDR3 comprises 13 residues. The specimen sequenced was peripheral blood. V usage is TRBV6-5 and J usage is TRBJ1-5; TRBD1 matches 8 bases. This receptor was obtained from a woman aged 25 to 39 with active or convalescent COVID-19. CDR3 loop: CASITTGDQPQHF. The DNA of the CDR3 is TGTGCCAGCATCACGACAGGGGACCAGCCCCAGCATTTT.